Listed here is a single T cell receptor beta chain. As yet, its antigen is unknown. Other DNA sequences in this sample translate to the same CDR3. This sample was taken from a study of Ad26.COV2.S vaccination and SARS-CoV-2 variants. Regarding the study as a whole: Placebo and vaccine recipients had non-spike TCR breadth that was similar. After vaccination, substantial breadth of spike-specific CD8+ and CD4+ responses was reported. The TCR breadth and depth analyses may have understated or missed part of the total T cell responses.

The treatment here: roughly 18 received Ad26.COV2.S at low or high dose, single or two shots; 5 received placebo; per-sample allocation not given. Samples came from day 63 after the first vaccine or placebo injection. Clones were sequenced by immunoSEQ multiplex PCR, and TCRdb holds only the in-frame ones, with some missing. This sample has 350,000 to 550,000 clones, with 75% to 90% found just once. The CDR3 length is 13 residues. Looked up from germline, CDR1 is KGHSH and CDR2 is LQKENI. Trimming took off 2 bases at V and 4 bases at J, with 6 bases between the two ends. The chain employs TRBV18 and TRBJ1-3, with D tentatively TRBD1 (6 bases). This clonotype was sampled from a person aged 18-65 years who received the Ad26.COV2.S COVID-19 vaccine or a placebo. This sample comprised peripheral blood, obtained in a trial of Ad26.COV2.S vaccine versus placebo. Here the CDR3 reads CASSPDRGNTIYF. The CDR3 nucleotides are TGTGCCAGCTCACCAGACAGGGGAAACACCATATATTTT.